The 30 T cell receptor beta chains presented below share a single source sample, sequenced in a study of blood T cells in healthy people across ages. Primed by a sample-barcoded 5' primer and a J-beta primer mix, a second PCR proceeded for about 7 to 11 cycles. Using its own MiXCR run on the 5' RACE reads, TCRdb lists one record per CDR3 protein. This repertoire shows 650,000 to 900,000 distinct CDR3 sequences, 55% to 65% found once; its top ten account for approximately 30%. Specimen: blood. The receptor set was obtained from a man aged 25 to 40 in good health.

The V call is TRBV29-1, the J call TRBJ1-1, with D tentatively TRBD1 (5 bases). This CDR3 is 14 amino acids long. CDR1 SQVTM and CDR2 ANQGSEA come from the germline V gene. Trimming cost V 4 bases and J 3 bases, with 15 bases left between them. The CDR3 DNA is TGCAGCGTTGCTTTGATCAGGGTGGACACTGAAGCTTTCTTT. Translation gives CSVALIRVDTEAFF.

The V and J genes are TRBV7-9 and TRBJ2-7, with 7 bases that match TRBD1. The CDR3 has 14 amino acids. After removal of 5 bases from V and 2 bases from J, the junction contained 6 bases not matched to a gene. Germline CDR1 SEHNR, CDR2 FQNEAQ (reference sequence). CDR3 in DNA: TGTGCCAGCAGCGGTGACAGGGTCACCTACGAGCAGTACTTC. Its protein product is CASSGDRVTYEQYF.

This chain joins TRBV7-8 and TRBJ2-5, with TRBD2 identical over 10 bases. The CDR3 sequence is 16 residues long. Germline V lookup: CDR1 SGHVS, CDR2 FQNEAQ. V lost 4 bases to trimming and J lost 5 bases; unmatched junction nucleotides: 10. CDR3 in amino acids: CASSSPSGGRGETQYF. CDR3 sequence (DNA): TGTGCCAGCAGCTCCCCTAGCGGGGGAAGGGGGGAGACCCAGTACTTC.

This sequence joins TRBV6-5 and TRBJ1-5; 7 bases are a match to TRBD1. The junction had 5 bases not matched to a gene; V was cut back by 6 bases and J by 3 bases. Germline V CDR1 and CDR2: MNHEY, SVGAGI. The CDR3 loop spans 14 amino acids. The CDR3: CASSRDSNNQPQHF. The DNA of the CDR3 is TGTGCCAGCAGCAGGGACAGCAACAATCAGCCCCAGCATTTT.

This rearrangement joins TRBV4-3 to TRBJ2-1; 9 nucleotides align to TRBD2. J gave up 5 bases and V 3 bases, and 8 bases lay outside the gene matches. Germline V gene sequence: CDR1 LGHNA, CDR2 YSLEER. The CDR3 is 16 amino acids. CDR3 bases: TGCGCCAGCAGCCACCCTTGGCGGGGGGGCAACAATGAGCAGTTCTTC. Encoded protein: CASSHPWRGGNNEQFF.

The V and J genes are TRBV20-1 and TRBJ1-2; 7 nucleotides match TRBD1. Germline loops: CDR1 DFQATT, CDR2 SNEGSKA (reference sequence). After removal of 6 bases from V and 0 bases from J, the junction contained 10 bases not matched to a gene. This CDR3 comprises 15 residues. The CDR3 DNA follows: TGCAGTGCCACCCGGGGAGGGACAGCTAACTATGGCTACACCTTC. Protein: CSATRGGTANYGYTF.

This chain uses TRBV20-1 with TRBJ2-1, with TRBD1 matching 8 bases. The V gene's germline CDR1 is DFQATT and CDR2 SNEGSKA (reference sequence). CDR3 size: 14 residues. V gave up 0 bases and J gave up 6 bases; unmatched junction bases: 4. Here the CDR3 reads CSARDAGQANEQFF. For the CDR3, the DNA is TGCAGTGCTAGAGATGCGGGACAGGCCAATGAGCAGTTCTTC.

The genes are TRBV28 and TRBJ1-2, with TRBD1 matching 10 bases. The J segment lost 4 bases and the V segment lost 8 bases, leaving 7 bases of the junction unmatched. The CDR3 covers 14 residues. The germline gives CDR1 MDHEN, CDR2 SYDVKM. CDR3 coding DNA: TGTGCCAGCGATACGGGACAGGGGTTCTATGGCTACACCTTC. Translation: CASDTGQGFYGYTF.

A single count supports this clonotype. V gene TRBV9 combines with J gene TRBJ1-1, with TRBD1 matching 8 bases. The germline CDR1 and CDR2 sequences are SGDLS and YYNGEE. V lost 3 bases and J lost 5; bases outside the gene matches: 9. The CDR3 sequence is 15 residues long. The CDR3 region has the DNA TGTGCCAGCAGCGGGTCGGACAGGGATTGGACTGAAGCTTTCTTT. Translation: CASSGSDRDWTEAFF. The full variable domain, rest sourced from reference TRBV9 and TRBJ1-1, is DSGVTQTPKHLITATGQRVTLRCSPRSGDLSVYWYQQSLDQGLQFLIQYYNGEERAKGNILERFSAQQFPDLHSELNLSSLELGDSALYFCASSGSDRDWTEAFFGQGTRLTVV.

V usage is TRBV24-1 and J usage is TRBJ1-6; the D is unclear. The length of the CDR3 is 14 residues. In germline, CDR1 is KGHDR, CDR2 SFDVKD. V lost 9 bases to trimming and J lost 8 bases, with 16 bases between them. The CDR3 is CATQRAIRDSPLHF. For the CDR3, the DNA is TGTGCCACCCAACGGGCCATAAGGGATTCACCCCTCCACTTT.

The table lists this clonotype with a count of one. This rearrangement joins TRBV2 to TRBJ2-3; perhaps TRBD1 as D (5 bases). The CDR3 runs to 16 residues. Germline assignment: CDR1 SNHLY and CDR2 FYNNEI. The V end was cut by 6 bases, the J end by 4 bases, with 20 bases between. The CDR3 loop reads CASSVDRSQGPDTQYF. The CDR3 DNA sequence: TGTGCCAGCAGCGTTGATCGGAGCCAGGGCCCAGATACGCAGTATTTT.

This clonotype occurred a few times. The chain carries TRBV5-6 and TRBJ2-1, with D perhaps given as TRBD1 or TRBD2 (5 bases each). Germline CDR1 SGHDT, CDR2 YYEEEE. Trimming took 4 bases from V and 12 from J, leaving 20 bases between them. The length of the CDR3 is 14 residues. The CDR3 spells CASSNPPSPGRQFF. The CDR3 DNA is TGTGCCAGCAGCAATCCACCGTCGCCGGGACGGCAGTTCTTC.

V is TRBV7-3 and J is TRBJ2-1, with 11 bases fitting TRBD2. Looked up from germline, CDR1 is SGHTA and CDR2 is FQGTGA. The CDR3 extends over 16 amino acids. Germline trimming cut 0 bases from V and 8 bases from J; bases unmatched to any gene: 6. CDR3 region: CASSLTASGGSDEQFF. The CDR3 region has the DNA TGTGCCAGCAGCTTAACGGCTAGCGGGGGGTCCGATGAGCAGTTCTTC.

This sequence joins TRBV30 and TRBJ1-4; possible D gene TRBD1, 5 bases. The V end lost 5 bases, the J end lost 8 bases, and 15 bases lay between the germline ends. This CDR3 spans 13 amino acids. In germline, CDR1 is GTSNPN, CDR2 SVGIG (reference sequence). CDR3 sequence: CAWGDRFQEKLFF. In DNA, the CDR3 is TGTGCCTGGGGGGACCGGTTCCAGGAAAAACTGTTTTTT.

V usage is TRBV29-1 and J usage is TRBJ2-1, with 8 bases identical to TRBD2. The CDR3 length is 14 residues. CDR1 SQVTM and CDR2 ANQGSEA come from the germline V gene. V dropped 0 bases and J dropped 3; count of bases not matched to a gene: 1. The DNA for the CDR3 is TGCAGCGTTGAAGACCGGGGGGGCTACAATGAGCAGTTCTTC. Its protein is CSVEDRGGYNEQFF.

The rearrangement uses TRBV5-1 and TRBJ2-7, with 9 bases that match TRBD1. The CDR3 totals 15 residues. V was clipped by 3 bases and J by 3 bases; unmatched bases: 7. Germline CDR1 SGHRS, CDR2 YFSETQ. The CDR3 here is CASSYWRDRDYEQYF. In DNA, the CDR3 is TGCGCCAGCAGCTATTGGAGGGACAGGGACTACGAGCAGTACTTC.

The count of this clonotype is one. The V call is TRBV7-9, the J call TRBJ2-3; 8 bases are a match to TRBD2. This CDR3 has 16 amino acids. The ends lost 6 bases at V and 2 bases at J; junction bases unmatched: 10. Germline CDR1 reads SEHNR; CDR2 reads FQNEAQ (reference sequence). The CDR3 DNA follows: TGTGCCAGCAGGGAAACTAGCGGCCGTCTCACAGATACGCAGTATTTT. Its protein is CASRETSGRLTDTQYF.

CDR3 residues: CASSQTSSRDGYTF. In DNA, the CDR3 is TGTGCCAGCAGTCAGACCAGTAGTAGGGACGGCTACACCTTC. The V and J genes are TRBV12-3 or TRBV12-4 and TRBJ1-2; maybe TRBD1 (5 bases). The CDR3 is made up of 14 amino acids. Trimming took off 5 bases at V and 8 bases at J, with 18 bases between the two ends.

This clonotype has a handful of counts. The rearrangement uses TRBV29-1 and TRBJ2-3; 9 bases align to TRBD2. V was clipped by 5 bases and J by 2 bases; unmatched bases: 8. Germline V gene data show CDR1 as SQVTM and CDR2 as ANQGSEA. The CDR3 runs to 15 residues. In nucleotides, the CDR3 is TGCAGCGTTCAGGGACTAGCCGACCTCACAGATACGCAGTATTTT. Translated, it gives CSVQGLADLTDTQYF.

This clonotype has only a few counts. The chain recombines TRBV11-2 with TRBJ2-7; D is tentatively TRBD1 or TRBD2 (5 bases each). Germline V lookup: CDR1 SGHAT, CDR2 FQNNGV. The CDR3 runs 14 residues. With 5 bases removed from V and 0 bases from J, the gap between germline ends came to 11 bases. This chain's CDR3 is CASSTRDGSYEQYF. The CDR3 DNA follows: TGTGCCAGCAGCACCCGGGACGGCTCCTACGAGCAGTACTTC. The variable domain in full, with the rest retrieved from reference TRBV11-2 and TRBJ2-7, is EAGVAQSPRYKIIEKRQSVAFWCNPISGHATLYWYQQILGQGPKLLIQFQNNGVVDDSQLPKDRFSAERLKGVDSTLKIQPAKLEDSAVYLCASSTRDGSYEQYFGPGTRLTVT.

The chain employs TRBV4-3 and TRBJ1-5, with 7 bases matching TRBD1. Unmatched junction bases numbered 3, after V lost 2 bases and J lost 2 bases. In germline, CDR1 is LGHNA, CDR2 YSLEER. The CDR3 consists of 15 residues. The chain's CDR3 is CASSQHGTGNQPQHF. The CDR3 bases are TGCGCCAGCAGCCAACACGGGACAGGCAATCAGCCCCAGCATTTT.

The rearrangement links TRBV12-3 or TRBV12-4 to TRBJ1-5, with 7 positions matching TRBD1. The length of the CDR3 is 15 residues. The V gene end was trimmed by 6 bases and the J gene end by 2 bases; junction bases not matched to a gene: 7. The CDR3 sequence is CASRLTGVGNQPQHF. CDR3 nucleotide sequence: TGTGCCAGCAGACTTACAGGGGTGGGCAATCAGCCCCAGCATTTT.

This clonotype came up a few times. Written as DNA, the CDR3 is TGTGCCAGCAGCTCGACAGGGGCCAAAAACATTCAGTACTTC. Residues: CASSSTGAKNIQYF. This rearrangement joins TRBV7-9 to TRBJ2-4; 7 positions match TRBD1. Trimming cost V 4 bases and J 1 base; bases outside gene matches: 1. This CDR3 has 14 residues. Germline loops: CDR1 SEHNR, CDR2 FQNEAQ (reference sequence).

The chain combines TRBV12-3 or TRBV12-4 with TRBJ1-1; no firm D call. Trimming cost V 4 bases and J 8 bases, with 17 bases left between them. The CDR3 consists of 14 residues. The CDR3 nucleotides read TGTGCCAGCAGTTCCCAGGATGGGCTCAGAGAAGCTTTCTTT. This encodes CASSSQDGLREAFF.

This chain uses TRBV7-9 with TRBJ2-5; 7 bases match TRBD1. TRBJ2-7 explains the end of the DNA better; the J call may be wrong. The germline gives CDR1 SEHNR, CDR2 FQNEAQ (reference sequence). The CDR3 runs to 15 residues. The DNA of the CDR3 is TGTGCCAGCAGCACCAGCCCGACAGGGTGGGACGAGCAGTACTTC. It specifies CASSTSPTGWDEQYF.

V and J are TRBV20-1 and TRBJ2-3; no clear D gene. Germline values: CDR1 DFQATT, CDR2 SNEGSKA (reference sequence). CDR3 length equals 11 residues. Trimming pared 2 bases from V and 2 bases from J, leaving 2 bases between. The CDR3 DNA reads TGCAGTGCTAGAAACACAGATACGCAGTATTTT. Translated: CSARNTDTQYF.

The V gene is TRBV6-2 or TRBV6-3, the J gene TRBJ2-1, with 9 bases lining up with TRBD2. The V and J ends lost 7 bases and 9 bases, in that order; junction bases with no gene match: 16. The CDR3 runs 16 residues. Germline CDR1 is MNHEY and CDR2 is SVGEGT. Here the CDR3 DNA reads TGTGCCAGCAACCAAGCGCTAGCGGGGATCGCGGGTGAGCAGTTCTTC. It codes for CASNQALAGIAGEQFF.

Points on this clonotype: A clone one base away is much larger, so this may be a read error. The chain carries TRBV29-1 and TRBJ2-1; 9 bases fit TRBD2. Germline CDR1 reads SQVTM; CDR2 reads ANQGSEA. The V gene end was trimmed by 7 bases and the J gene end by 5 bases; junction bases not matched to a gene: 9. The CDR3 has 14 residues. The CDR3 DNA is TGCAGCGCTCTAGCGGGGTCCACGAACAATGAGCAGTTCTTC. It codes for CSALAGSTNNEQFF.

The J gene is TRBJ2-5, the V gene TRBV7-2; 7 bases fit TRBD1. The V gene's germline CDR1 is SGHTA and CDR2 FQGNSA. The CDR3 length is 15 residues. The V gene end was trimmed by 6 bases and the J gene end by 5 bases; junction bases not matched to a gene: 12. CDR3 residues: CASRQTGTAGETQYF. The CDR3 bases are TGTGCCAGCAGGCAGACCGGGACAGCAGGCGAGACCCAGTACTTC.

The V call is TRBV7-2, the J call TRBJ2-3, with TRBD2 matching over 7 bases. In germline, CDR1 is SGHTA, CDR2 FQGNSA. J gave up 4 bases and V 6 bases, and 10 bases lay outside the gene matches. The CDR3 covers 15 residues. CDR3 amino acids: CASSVTSFGADTQYF. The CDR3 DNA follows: TGTGCCAGCAGTGTGACTAGCTTTGGGGCAGATACGCAGTATTTT. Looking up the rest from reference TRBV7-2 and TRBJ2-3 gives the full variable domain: GAGVSQSPSNKVTEKGKDVELRCDPISGHTALYWYRQSLGQGLEFLIYFQGNSAPDKSGLPSDRFSAERTGGSVSTLTIQRTQQEDSAVYLCASSVTSFGADTQYFGPGTRLTVL.